The next 20 T cell receptor beta chains were all read from a single sample in a study of blood T cell repertoires in COVID-19 (TCRdb year 2020). The method was the immunoSEQ multiplex PCR assay. Entries here come from immuneACCESS through TCRdb and include only in-frame sequences with V and J called. Some clones fail to appear in such tables; in the studies checked, an unresolved V gene covers under half of the shortfall, and the cause of the remainder is unknown. This sample has roughly 440,000 clones in its table, and about nine tenths of those were observed once. The ten largest account for roughly 12% of the sample. Material: peripheral blood. These receptors came from a woman aged 45-59 years with COVID-19, enrolled during active disease.

This chain joins TRBV10-1 and TRBJ1-1; no definite D call. Germline V gene sequence: CDR1 WNHNN, CDR2 SYGVQD (reference sequence). The V and J ends lost 2 bases and 0 bases respectively, with 10 bases between them. The CDR3 covers 15 residues. CDR3: CASSEAPRVNTEAFF. CDR3 sequence (DNA): TGCGCCAGCAGTGAGGCCCCGCGGGTGAACACTGAAGCTTTCTTT.

V usage is TRBV19 and J usage is TRBJ1-4, with D possibly matching TRBD1 (5 bases). In germline, CDR1 is LNHDA, CDR2 SQIVND (reference sequence). CDR3 size: 16 residues. The V gene lost 3 bases and the J gene lost 0 bases, with 11 bases spanning the gap. CDR3 protein: CASSIGGHATNEKLFF. The CDR3 DNA reads TGTGCCAGTAGTATCGGGGGTCACGCAACTAATGAAAAACTGTTTTTT.

This clone was counted a single time. The chain uses TRBV6-5 and TRBJ2-1; 9 bases map to TRBD2. The germline CDR1 and CDR2 sequences are MNHEY and SVGAGI. Germline trimming cut 3 bases from V and 8 bases from J; bases unmatched to any gene: 11. The CDR3 sequence is 16 residues long. The CDR3 DNA sequence: TGTGCCAGCAGTTATCGGCTAGCGGGGTATCAATATGAGCAGTTCTTC. Protein product: CASSYRLAGYQYEQFF.

This clone was counted many times. J is TRBJ1-4 and V is TRBV15; TRBD1 matches 10 bases. The CDR3 covers 12 residues. The V gene's germline CDR1 is LNHNV and CDR2 YYDKDF (reference sequence). With V trimmed by 7 bases and J by 12 bases, 5 bases remained unmatched. CDR3 DNA sequence: TGTGCCACCACCCGGGACAGGGGAGAACTGTTTTTT. This gives the protein CATTRDRGELFF.

Details on this clone: Distinct nucleotide sequences in the sample also encode this CDR3. The chain has TRBV9 and TRBJ2-7; tentative D call: TRBD1 (6 bases). The CDR3 has 14 amino acids. Germline assignment: CDR1 SGDLS and CDR2 YYNGEE. V lost 0 bases to trimming and J lost 2 bases, with 9 bases between them. The CDR3 nucleotides are TGTGCCAGCAGCGTAGACCAGGGGCCCTACGAGCAGTACTTC. The encoded protein is CASSVDQGPYEQYF.

The rearrangement uses TRBV5-1 and TRBJ2-2; D gene uncertain. The CDR3 has 16 residues. V shed 6 bases and J shed 5 bases, with 20 bases lying between them. Germline V gene sequence: CDR1 SGHRS, CDR2 YFSETQ. The CDR3 region has the DNA TGCGCCAGCACTAATCCCCGGAGTTCCCTAACCGGGGAGCTGTTTTTT. Translating gives CASTNPRSSLTGELFF.

The chain carries TRBV27 and TRBJ2-2; TRBD2 matches 10 bases. This CDR3 spans 17 amino acids. The germline V gene encodes CDR1 MNHEY and CDR2 SMNVEV (reference sequence). Unmatched junction bases numbered 6, after V lost 0 bases and J lost 5 bases. CDR3 sequence reads: CASSLSVKRGGTGELFF. The CDR3 region has the DNA TGTGCCAGCAGTTTATCGGTTAAGCGGGGGGGAACCGGGGAGCTGTTTTTT.

CDR3 amino acids: CASSLGGAGYEQYF. Here the CDR3 DNA reads TGTGCCAGCAGTTTAGGAGGGGCCGGGTACGAGCAGTACTTC. The chain uses TRBV27 and TRBJ2-7; possibly TRBD2 for D (6 bases). This CDR3 has 14 amino acids. With 2 bases removed from V and 4 bases from J, the gap between germline ends came to 12 bases. The germline gives CDR1 MNHEY, CDR2 SMNVEV (reference sequence).

The V call is TRBV19, the J call TRBJ1-5, with 10 bases fitting TRBD1. V shed 3 bases, J shed 2 bases, and the junction held 10 bases outside the gene matches. This CDR3 comprises 18 residues. From germline, CDR1 is LNHDA and CDR2 SQIVND (reference sequence). CDR3 sequence reads: CASSIQTGGRLGNQPQHF. The CDR3 region has the DNA TGTGCCAGTAGTATCCAGACAGGGGGCAGGTTGGGCAATCAGCCCCAGCATTTT.

The rearrangement links TRBV6-6 to TRBJ2-1; possibly TRBD2 for D (6 bases). The CDR3 is made up of 16 amino acids. Germline values: CDR1 MNHNY, CDR2 SVGAGI (reference sequence). V lost 5 bases and J lost 0, with 14 bases in between. This chain's CDR3 is CASSLGRGSSYNEQFF. CDR3 coding DNA: TGTGCCAGCAGTCTAGGTCGGGGGAGCTCCTACAATGAGCAGTTCTTC.

The chain joins TRBV7-8 to TRBJ2-1, with 10 bases identical to TRBD2. CDR1 SGHVS and CDR2 FQNEAQ come from the germline V gene. Trimming cost V 5 bases and J 7 bases; bases outside gene matches: 14. The CDR3 covers 17 residues. CDR3 residues: CASSPFLAGDYINEQFF. The CDR3 DNA follows: TGTGCCAGCAGCCCCTTCCTAGCGGGGGACTACATAAATGAGCAGTTCTTC.

J is TRBJ1-1 and V is TRBV6-5, with D possibly TRBD1 on 5 matching bases. The CDR3 is made up of 16 amino acids. V gave up 2 bases and J gave up 1 base, with 14 bases separating them. CDR1 MNHEY and CDR2 SVGAGI come from the germline V gene. This CDR3 is CASSYAPGQGNTEAFF. In DNA form, the CDR3 reads TGTGCCAGCAGTTACGCCCCCGGGCAGGGGAACACTGAAGCTTTCTTT.

A few counts support this clone. The chain has TRBV10-1 and TRBJ1-6; no clear D. This CDR3 contains 13 residues. Germline CDR1 reads WNHNN; CDR2 reads SYGVQD (reference sequence). V lost 0 bases and J lost 9, with 6 bases in between. The CDR3 DNA reads as TGCGCCAGCAGTGAGTCGGAGGGTTCACCCCTCCACTTT. Amino acid sequence: CASSESEGSPLHF.

The CDR3 loop is CASSAGQGVEKLFF. CDR3 DNA sequence: TGTGCCAGCAGCGCGGGACAGGGGGTCGAAAAACTGTTTTTT. This chain uses TRBV3-1 (or the pseudogene TRBV3-2) with TRBJ1-4; 11 positions match TRBD1. Germline V gene sequence: CDR1 LGHDT, CDR2 YNNKEL (reference sequence). J gave up 8 bases and V 5 bases, and 4 bases lay outside the gene matches. The CDR3 spans 14 residues.

J is TRBJ1-2 and V is TRBV5-6; weak D call: TRBD1 (5 bases). Germline V gene sequence: CDR1 SGHDT, CDR2 YYEEEE. The V and J ends lost 6 bases and 7 bases respectively, with 16 bases between them. This CDR3 is built from 13 residues. In DNA form, the CDR3 reads TGTGCCAGCACCCTGGGAGGGGCCGGTGGCTACACCTTC. Translating it yields CASTLGGAGGYTF.

The chain employs TRBV28 and TRBJ1-5, with D possibly TRBD1 on 6 matching bases. V shed 2 bases and J shed 1 base, with 15 bases lying between them. The CDR3 consists of 17 residues. Germline V gene data show CDR1 as MDHEN and CDR2 as SYDVKM. CDR3: CASSLPRGGGSNQPQHF. CDR3 sequence (DNA): TGTGCCAGCAGTTTACCCCGTGGGGGCGGGAGCAATCAGCCCCAGCATTTT.

The chain links TRBV12-5 to TRBJ1-2; possible D gene TRBD1, 6 bases. Germline V gene lookup returns CDR1 LGHNT and CDR2 FRNRAP. The CDR3 is 16 amino acids. The V end was cut by 1 base, the J end by 2 bases, with 14 bases between. The CDR3 DNA reads as TGTGCTAGTGGTTTGGCTTCCGGACAGCTAAACTATGGCTACACCTTC. This translates into CASGLASGQLNYGYTF.

The J gene is TRBJ1-2, the V gene TRBV15; D call uncertain. Germline CDR1 is LNHNV and CDR2 is YYDKDF (reference sequence). The CDR3 sequence is 16 residues long. Trimming left V 0 bases short and J 4 bases short, with 15 bases between. The CDR3 DNA sequence: TGTGCCACCAGCAGAGATCTGGAACAGTTCTTCTATGGCTACACCTTC. Its translation is CATSRDLEQFFYGYTF.

The J gene is TRBJ2-3, the V gene TRBV3-1 (or the pseudogene TRBV3-2), with TRBD1 matching 10 bases. Germline values: CDR1 LGHDT, CDR2 YNNKEL (reference sequence). The CDR3 sequence is 14 residues long. Unmatched junction bases numbered 2, after V lost 4 bases and J lost 4 bases. For the CDR3, the DNA is TGTGCCAGCAGCCCGACAGGGGGCGCAGATACGCAGTATTTT. Translation gives CASSPTGGADTQYF.

This chain uses TRBV7-2 with TRBJ1-3, with D perhaps TRBD1 (5 bases). Between the trimmed V and J ends, which lost 3 bases and 4 bases, there was a span of 13 bases. The CDR3 is made up of 15 amino acids. Germline values: CDR1 SGHTA, CDR2 FQGNSA. CDR3 bases: TGTGCCAGCAGCTTGGGCAGACAGAGAGGAAACACCATATATTTT. Translation gives CASSLGRQRGNTIYF.